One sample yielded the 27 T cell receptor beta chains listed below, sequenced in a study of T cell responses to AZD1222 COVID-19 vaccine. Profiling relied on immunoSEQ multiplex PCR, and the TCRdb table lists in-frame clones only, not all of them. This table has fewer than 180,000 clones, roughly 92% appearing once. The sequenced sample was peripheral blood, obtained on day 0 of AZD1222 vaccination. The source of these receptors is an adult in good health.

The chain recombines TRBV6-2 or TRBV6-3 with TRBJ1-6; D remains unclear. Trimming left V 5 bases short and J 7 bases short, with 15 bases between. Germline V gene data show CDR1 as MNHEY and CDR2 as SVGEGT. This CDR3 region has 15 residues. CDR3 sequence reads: CASSDGVGINSPLHF. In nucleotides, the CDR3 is TGTGCCAGCAGTGATGGGGTAGGGATCAATTCACCCCTCCACTTT.

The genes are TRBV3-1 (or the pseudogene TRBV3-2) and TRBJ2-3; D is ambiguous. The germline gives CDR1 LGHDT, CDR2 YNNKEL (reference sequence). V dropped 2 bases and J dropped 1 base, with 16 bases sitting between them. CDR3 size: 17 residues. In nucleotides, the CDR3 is TGTGCCAGCAGCCAATCGCCCTACAGCCTTGGCACAGATACGCAGTATTTT. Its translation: CASSQSPYSLGTDTQYF.

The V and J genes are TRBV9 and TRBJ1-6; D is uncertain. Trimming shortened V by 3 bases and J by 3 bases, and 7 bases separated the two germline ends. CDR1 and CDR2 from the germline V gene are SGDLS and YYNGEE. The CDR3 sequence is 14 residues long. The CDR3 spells CASSGGYYNSPLHF. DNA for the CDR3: TGTGCCAGCAGCGGAGGTTACTATAATTCACCCCTCCACTTT.

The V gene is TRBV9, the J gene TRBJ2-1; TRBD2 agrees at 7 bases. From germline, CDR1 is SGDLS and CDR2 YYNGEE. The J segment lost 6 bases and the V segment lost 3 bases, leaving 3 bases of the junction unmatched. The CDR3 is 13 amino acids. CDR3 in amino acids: CASSAGLVNEQFF. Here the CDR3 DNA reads TGTGCCAGCAGCGCCGGACTAGTCAATGAGCAGTTCTTC.

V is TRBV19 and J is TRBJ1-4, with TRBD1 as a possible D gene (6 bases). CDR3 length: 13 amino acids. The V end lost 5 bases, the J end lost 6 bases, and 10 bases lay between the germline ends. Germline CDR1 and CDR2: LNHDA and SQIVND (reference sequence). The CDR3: CASSPGQYEKLFF. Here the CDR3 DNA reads TGTGCCAGTAGTCCTGGACAGTATGAAAAACTGTTTTTT.

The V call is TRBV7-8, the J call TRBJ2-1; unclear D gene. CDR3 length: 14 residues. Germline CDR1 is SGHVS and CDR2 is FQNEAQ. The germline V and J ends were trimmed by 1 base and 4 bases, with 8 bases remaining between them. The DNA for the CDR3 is TGTGCCAGCAGCTTAGGTGGACCTTACAATGAGCAGTTCTTC. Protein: CASSLGGPYNEQFF.

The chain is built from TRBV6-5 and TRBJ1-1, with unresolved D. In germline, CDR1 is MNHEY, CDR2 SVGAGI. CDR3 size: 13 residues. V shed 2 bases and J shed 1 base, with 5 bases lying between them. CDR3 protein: CASSYTRNTEAFF. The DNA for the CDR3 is TGTGCCAGCAGTTACACGAGGAACACTGAAGCTTTCTTT.

CDR3 amino acids: CASSLTGSSGNTIYF. CDR3 coding DNA: TGTGCCAGCAGTTTGACAGGGTCCTCTGGAAACACCATATATTTT. The V call is TRBV6-5, the J call TRBJ1-3, with 7 bases matching TRBD1. The CDR3 consists of 15 residues. Trimming cost V 4 bases and J 0 bases; bases outside gene matches: 3. Germline CDR1 and CDR2: MNHEY and SVGAGI.

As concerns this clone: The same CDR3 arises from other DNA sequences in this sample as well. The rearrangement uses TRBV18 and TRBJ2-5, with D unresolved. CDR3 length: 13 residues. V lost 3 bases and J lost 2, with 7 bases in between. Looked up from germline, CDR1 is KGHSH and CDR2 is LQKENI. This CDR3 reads CASSPGIQETQYF. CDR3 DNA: TGTGCCAGCTCACCGGGGATTCAAGAGACCCAGTACTTC.

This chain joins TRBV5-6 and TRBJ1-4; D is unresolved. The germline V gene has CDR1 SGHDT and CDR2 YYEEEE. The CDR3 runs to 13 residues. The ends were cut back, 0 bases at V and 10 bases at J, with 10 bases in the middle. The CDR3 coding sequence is TGTGCCAGCAGCTTGGACGGGGATGGAAAACTGTTTTTT. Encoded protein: CASSLDGDGKLFF.

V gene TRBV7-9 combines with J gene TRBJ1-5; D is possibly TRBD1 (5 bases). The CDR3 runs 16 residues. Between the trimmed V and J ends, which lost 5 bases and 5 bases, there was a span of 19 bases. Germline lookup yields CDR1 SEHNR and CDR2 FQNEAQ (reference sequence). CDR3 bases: TGTGCCAGCAGCCGCCTATCAGGGCCGCCCGATCAGCCCCAGCATTTT. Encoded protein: CASSRLSGPPDQPQHF. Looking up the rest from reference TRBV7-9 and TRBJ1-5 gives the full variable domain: DTGVSQNPRHKITKRGQNVTFRCDPISEHNRLYWYRQTLGQGPEFLTYFQNEAQLEKSRLLSDRFSAERPKGSFSTLEIQRTEQGDSAMYLCASSRLSGPPDQPQHFGDGTRLSIL.

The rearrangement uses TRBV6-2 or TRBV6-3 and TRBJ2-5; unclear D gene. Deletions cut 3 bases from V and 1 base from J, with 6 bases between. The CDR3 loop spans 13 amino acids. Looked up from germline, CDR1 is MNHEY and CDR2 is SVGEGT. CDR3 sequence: CASSYYSQETQYF. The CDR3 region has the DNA TGTGCCAGCAGTTATTACAGCCAAGAGACCCAGTACTTC.

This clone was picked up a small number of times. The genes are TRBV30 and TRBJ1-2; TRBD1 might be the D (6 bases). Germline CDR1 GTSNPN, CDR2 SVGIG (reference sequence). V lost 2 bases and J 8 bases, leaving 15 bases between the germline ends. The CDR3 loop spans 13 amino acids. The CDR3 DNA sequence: TGTGCCTGGAGTTCGACGGGGGCGGTCGGCTACACCTTC. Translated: CAWSSTGAVGYTF. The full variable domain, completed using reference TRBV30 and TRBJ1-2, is SQTIHQWPATLVQPVGSPLSLECTVEGTSNPNLYWYRQAAGRGLQLLFYSVGIGQISSEVPQNLSASRPQDRQFILSSKKLLLSDSGFYLCAWSSTGAVGYTFGSGTRLTVV.

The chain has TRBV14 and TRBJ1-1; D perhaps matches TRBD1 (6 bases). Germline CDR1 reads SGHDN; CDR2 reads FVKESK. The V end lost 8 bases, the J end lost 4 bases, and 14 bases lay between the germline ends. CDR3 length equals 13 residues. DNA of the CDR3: TGTGCCAGCGCCTGGGGGCGCGGCACTGAAGCTTTCTTT. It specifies CASAWGRGTEAFF.

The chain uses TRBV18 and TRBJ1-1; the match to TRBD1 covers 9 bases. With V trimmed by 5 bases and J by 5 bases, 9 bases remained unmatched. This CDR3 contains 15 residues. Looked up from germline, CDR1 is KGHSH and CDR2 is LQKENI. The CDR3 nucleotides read TGTGCCAGCTCAAGAACCGGGACAGGGACGACTGAAGCTTTCTTT. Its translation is CASSRTGTGTTEAFF.

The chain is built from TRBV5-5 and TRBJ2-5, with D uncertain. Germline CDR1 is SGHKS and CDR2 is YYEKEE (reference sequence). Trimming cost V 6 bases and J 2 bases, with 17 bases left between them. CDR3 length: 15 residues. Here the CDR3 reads CASTLPTAEQETQYF. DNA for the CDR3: TGTGCCAGCACTCTCCCCACGGCAGAACAAGAGACCCAGTACTTC.

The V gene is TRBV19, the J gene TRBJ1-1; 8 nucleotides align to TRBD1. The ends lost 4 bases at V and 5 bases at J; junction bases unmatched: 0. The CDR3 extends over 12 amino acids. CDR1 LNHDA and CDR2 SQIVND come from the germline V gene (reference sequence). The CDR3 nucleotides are TGTGCCAGTAGTAGACAGGGGACTGAAGCTTTCTTT. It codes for CASSRQGTEAFF.

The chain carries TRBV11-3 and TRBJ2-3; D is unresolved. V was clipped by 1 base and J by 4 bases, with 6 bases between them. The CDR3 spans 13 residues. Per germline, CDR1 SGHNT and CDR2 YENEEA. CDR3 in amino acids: CASSLGFADTQYF. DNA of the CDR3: TGTGCCAGCAGCTTAGGATTCGCAGATACGCAGTATTTT.

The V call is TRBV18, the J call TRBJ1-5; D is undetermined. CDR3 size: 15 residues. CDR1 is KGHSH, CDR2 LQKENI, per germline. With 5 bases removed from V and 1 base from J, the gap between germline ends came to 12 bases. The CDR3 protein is CASSTGLESNQPQHF. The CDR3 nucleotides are TGTGCCAGCTCAACGGGCCTCGAGAGCAATCAGCCCCAGCATTTT.

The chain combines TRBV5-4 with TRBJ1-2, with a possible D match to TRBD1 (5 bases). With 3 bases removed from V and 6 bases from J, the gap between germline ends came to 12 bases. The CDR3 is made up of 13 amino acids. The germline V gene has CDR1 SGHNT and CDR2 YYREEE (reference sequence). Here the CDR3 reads CASSSGGADGYTF. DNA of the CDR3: TGTGCCAGCAGCTCAGGAGGGGCGGATGGCTACACCTTC.

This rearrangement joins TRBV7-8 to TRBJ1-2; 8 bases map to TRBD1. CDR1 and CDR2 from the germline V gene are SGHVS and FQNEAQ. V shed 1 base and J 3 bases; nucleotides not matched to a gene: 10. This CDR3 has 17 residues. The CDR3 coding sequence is TGTGCCAGCAGCTTAGACCGAAGACAGGGGAGGGACTATGGCTACACCTTC. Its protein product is CASSLDRRQGRDYGYTF. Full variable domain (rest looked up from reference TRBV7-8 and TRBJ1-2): GAGVSQSPRYKVAKRGQDVALRCDPISGHVSLFWYQQALGQGPEFLTYFQNEAQLDKSGLPSDRFFAERPEGSVSTLKIQRTQQEDSAVYLCASSLDRRQGRDYGYTFGSGTRLTVV.

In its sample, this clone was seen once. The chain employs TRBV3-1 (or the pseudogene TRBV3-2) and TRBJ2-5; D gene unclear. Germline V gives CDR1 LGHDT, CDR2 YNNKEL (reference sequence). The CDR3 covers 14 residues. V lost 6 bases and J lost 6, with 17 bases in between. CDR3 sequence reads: CASSLPGPGKTQYF. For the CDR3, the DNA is TGTGCCAGCAGTCTACCGGGCCCAGGTAAGACCCAGTACTTC.

The CDR3 sequence is CASTPKENTEAFF. The CDR3 region has the DNA TGTGCCAGTACGCCGAAGGAGAACACTGAAGCTTTCTTT. The V gene is TRBV6-5, the J gene TRBJ1-1; D ambiguous. The CDR3 totals 13 residues. Germline CDR1 is MNHEY and CDR2 is SVGAGI. Trimming left V 9 bases short and J 1 base short, with 12 bases between.

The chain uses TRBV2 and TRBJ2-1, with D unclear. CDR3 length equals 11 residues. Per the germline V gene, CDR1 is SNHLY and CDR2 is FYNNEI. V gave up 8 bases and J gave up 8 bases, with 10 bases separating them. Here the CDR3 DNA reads TGTGCCAGCGGGCTAGTGTATGAGCAGTTCTTC. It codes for CASGLVYEQFF.

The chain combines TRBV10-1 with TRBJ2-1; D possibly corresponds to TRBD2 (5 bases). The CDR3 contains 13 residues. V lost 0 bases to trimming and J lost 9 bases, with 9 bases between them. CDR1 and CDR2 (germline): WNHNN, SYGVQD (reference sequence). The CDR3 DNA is TGCGCCAGCAGTGAGTCCGGACGGGGTGAGCAGTTCTTC. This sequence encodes CASSESGRGEQFF.

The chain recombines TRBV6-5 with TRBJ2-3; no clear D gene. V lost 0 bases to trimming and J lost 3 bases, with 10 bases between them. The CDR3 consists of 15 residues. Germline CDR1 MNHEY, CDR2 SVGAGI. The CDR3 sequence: CASSYSGLWTDTQYF. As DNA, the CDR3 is TGTGCCAGCAGTTACTCAGGCCTTTGGACAGATACGCAGTATTTT.

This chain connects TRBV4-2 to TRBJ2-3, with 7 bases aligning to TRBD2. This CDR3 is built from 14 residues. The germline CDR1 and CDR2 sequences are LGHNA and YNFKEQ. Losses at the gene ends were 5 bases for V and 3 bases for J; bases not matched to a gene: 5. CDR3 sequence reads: CASSGLAVTDTQYF. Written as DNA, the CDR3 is TGTGCCAGCAGCGGGCTAGCGGTTACAGATACGCAGTATTTT.